What follows are 5 T cell receptor beta chains derived from one specimen sequenced in a study of shared clonotypes between healthy human individuals. TCRdb keeps only in-frame clones here, not all; method: immunoSEQ multiplex PCR. Of about 2.3 million clones in the sample, under 95% are singletons; the top ten hold 0.3% to 0.45%. Source material: naive CD4+ T cells from PBMCs. Subset in this sample: CD45RA+ positively selected. These receptors were collected from a man in his late teens or twenties in good health. Some clones in this sample may be carry-over from other donors' samples.

This chain connects TRBV28 to TRBJ2-5; D gene unclear. Trimming left V 3 bases short and J 2 bases short, with 10 bases between. Germline CDR1 reads MDHEN; CDR2 reads SYDVKM. CDR3 size: 14 residues. In DNA form, the CDR3 reads TGTGCCAGCAGTTTCGTGGCAGGTCAAGAGACCCAGTACTTC. Amino acids: CASSFVAGQETQYF.

The V and J genes are TRBV7-9 and TRBJ1-2, with TRBD1 matching over 11 bases. Germline trimming cut 5 bases from V and 6 bases from J; bases unmatched to any gene: 8. Germline values: CDR1 SEHNR, CDR2 FQNEAQ (reference sequence). The CDR3 sequence is 15 residues long. The CDR3: CASSDGTGGAHGYTF. DNA for the CDR3: TGTGCCAGCAGCGATGGGACAGGGGGTGCGCATGGCTACACCTTC.

This clone was observed once. The chain links TRBV12-5 to TRBJ2-5; TRBD1 matches 7 bases. With 3 bases clipped from V and 2 bases from J, the junction kept 6 bases outside the gene matches. Germline CDR1 is LGHNT and CDR2 is FRNRAP. CDR3 length: 15 amino acids. The CDR3 DNA follows: TGTGCTAGTGGTTTTAGCTACAGGGGTCAAGAGACCCAGTACTTC. The encoded protein is CASGFSYRGQETQYF.

The chain recombines TRBV11-2 with TRBJ2-2; D is unresolved. Trimming cost V 3 bases and J 6 bases, with 14 bases left between them. Germline CDR1 and CDR2: SGHAT and FQNNGV. This CDR3 region has 15 residues. The CDR3 region is CASSFLGLGAGELFF. In DNA, the CDR3 is TGTGCCAGCAGCTTTTTGGGCCTTGGCGCCGGGGAGCTGTTTTTT.

This clone has a single count. V and J are TRBV12-2 and TRBJ1-4. TRBV12-2 is a pseudogene. The CDR3 has 12 amino acids. CDR3 protein: CAPGGLNEKLFF. The DNA for the CDR3 is TGTGCCCCTGGGGGGCTTAATGAAAAACTGTTTTTT.